This record concerns one TCR beta chain sequence. The CDR3 is 11 amino acids. CDR1 and CDR2 from the germline V gene are SQVTM and ANQGSEA. V gave up 4 bases and J gave up 1 base, with 5 bases separating them. In the authors' methods: Reference gene primer amplification gave nucleated cell count estimates. Sequencing was performed with immunoSEQ multiplex PCR; in TCRdb, only in-frame clones are kept and a portion is missing. Clonal size and the V and J genes are those of that table, whereas D and trimming came from the DNA. The sample lists approximately 440,000 clones, 90% occurring once. The record originates from a study of blood T cell repertoires in COVID-19. Living in 20 to 30 US areas, the participants were between roughly 18 and 89 years of age. Two negative PCRs, clearance, or symptom resolution were required of recovered Cohort 3 donors.

Material for sequencing was PBMCs or T cells enriched from blood (not recorded which). This chain uses TRBV29-1 with TRBJ2-7; no reliable D call. This clonotype was sampled from a man aged 18 to 30 who had recovered from COVID-19. The DNA for the CDR3 is TGCAGCGTTGTACAGTCCTACGAGCAGTACTTC. Protein product: CSVVQSYEQYF.